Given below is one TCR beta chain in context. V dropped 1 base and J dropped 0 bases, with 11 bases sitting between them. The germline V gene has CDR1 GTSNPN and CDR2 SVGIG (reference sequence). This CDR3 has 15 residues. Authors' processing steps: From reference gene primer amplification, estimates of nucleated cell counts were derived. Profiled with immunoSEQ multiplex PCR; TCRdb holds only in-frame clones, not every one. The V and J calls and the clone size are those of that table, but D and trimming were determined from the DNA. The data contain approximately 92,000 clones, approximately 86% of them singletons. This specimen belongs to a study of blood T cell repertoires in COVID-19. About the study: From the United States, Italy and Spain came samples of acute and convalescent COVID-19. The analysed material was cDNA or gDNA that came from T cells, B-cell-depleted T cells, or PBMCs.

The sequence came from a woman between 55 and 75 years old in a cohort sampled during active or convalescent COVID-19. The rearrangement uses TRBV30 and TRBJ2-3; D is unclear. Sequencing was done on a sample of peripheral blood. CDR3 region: CAWSEIAPSTDTQYF. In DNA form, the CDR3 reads TGTGCCTGGAGTGAAATAGCCCCAAGCACAGATACGCAGTATTTT.